This TCR beta chain was sequenced for a study of shared clonotypes between healthy human individuals. CDR1 is WSHSY, CDR2 SAAADI, per germline. V gave up 2 bases and J gave up 6 bases, with 10 bases separating them. The CDR3 is 14 amino acids. Terminally differentiated effector memory CD45RA+ cells were left out of the naive CD8 fraction, which was CD45RO-negative and positively selected for CCR7. Clones were read by immunoSEQ multiplex PCR, and TCRdb kept only the in-frame ones, dropping some. The sample holds around 2.1 million clones, about 93% seen once. This receptor was taken from a man between 18 and 35 years old in good health. Some clones in this sample may be carry-over from other donors' samples. The source material was naive CD8+ T cells from PBMCs. This rearrangement joins TRBV10-2 to TRBJ2-2; D gene ambiguous. The CDR3: CASSESPSAGELFF. The CDR3 nucleotides are TGCGCCAGCAGTGAGAGTCCCTCGGCCGGGGAGCTGTTTTTT.